This TCR beta chain was sequenced for a study of blood T cell repertoires in COVID-19 (dated by TCRdb to 2020 to 2022). Regarding the research as a whole: The collaborator samples originated in the United States, Italy and Spain and spanned the acute and convalescent phases of COVID-19. A freely available public database, intended as a resource for researchers studying the immune response to SARS-CoV-2, is where the repertoires were released. The sample metadata nearly always contained a de-identified subject ID, COVID-19 status, age in years and sex. The prospective study material was composed of cDNA or gDNA derived from T cells, B-cell-depleted T cells, or PBMCs. The samples were drawn from two sources: the first 160 participants of the ongoing ImmuneRACE study, and 1,000 to 1,500 subjects contributed by 6 global collaborators. HLA class I and class II types, where available, came from metadata supplied by the sample provider rather than from assay-based typing. Subjects who had been exposed to COVID-19, were actively infected with it, or had recovered from it provided the deeply sampled blood TCRbeta repertoires that made up the dataset.

The collaborating institutions used their own protocols to collect whole blood in K2EDTA tubes. For TCRbeta analysis, collaborator samples were shipped as frozen whole blood, as isolated PBMCs, or as DNA extracted from either sample type. Overall results and qualifications from the work: How much clinical and demographic metadata was included differed by source and by participant, and the metadata was provided uncurated.

TCRbeta CDR3 regions were amplified from genomic DNA using the immunoSEQ Assay, a bias-controlled multiplex PCR. The authors' analysis ran thus. Within the assay, amplification of reference gene primers was used to estimate how many nucleated cells each sample contained. To quantify the absolute abundance of each unique TCRbeta CDR3 rearrangement, sequence reads were collapsed and filtered. For each sample, productive Simpson clonality was calculated as the square root of Simpson's diversity index across productive rearrangements. This is the immuneACCESS table as TCRdb keeps it, with only in-frame sequences that have V and J called. A part of the clones is gone; compared with another copy, unresolved V genes explain less than half, and the rest is unexplained. D and trimming were read from the DNA, whereas the V and J calls and clone size are those reported in that table. The sample table records 200,000 to 250,000 clones; roughly four fifths of these occur just once. The ten most abundant clones make up over 7.5% of the sample.

The CDR3 contains 15 residues, cysteine and phenylalanine counted. The entry retains the CDR3 DNA only, 45 bases that are in frame from base 1. Taken from the germline V gene, the CDR1 and CDR2 loops are SGHTA and FQGNSA. Relative to germline, V is missing 4 bases and J is missing 6 bases, with 5 bases of the junction outside any gene match. As concerns this clone: It has no known antigen specificity. No base quality information exists; no much larger clone differs at one position.

This clonotype originated in a man older than 75 with acute or convalescent COVID-19. The sequence joins TRBV7-2 to TRBJ2-2, with 10 junctional bases fitting TRBD2. Material for sequencing was peripheral blood. The DNA is as follows: TGTGCCAGCAGCTCCACCGGGACTAGCGCCGGGGAGCTGTTTTTT. It is translated as CASSSTGTSAGELFF.